The rows below give T cell receptor beta chains drawn from one sample of a study of blood T cells in healthy people across ages. TCRdb re-derived calls from the 5' RACE reads in MiXCR, one entry per CDR3 protein. The repertoire holds about 1.4 million distinct CDR3 sequences, with almost 60% as singletons. What was sequenced was blood. The receptors were sampled from a man aged 18 to 29 in good health. The CDR3 runs from the conserved cysteine through the conserved F or W. D genes are given only for firm matches. Size is stated for part of the rows, as once, few or many counts, or as a class when the clone is expanded.

>TRBV4-1|TRBD1|TRBJ2-3|-
CASSRSRDRAPPDTQYF
TGCGCCAGCAGCCGGAGCCGGGACAGGGCCCCCCCAGATACGCAGTATTTT
>TRBV20-1|TRBD1|TRBJ1-5|-
CSARHSRGTGANQPQHF
TGCAGTGCTAGACACTCAAGGGGGACAGGGGCCAATCAGCCCCAGCATTTT
>TRBV4-2|-|TRBJ2-7|-
CASSQVGEGEQYF
TGTGCCAGCAGCCAAGTCGGGGAAGGGGAGCAGTACTTC
>TRBV15|TRBD1|TRBJ2-7|-
CATSRTRDSWYEQYF
TGTGCCACCAGCAGGACCCGGGACAGTTGGTACGAGCAGTACTTC
>TRBV6-1|TRBD2|TRBJ2-5|-
CASSEVLRSQAGVGETQYF
TGTGCCAGCAGTGAAGTTCTCCGTTCGCAAGCGGGGGTGGGAGAGACCCAGTACTTC
>TRBV15|-|TRBJ1-1|-
CATSRDYANTEAFF
TGTGCCACCAGCAGAGATTACGCGAACACTGAAGCTTTCTTT
>TRBV10-3|-|TRBJ2-1|-
CAIPGLGQGEQFF
TGTGCCATCCCGGGACTAGGACAGGGCGAGCAGTTCTTC
>TRBV9|-|TRBJ1-5|-
CASSVVGEKGVDSNQPQHF
TGTGCCAGCAGCGTAGTAGGGGAAAAAGGGGTCGATAGCAATCAGCCCCAGCATTTT
>TRBV6-1|-|TRBJ1-1|-
CASSDASVFSTEAFF
TGTGCCAGCAGTGATGCGTCGGTCTTCAGCACTGAAGCTTTCTTT
>TRBV7-9|-|TRBJ2-1|-
CASTPDLDEQFF
TGTGCCAGCACCCCGGATCTGGATGAGCAGTTCTTC
>TRBV4-3|-|TRBJ2-4|few
CASSQANGHLAKNIQYF
TGCGCCAGCAGCCAAGCAAATGGACACCTAGCCAAAAACATTCAGTACTTC
>TRBV20-1|-|TRBJ1-2|-
CSASGEGDGDGYTF
TGCAGTGCTAGCGGTGAGGGGGATGGCGATGGCTACACCTTC
>TRBV6-1|-|TRBJ2-1|once
CASSYTGTDEQFF
TGTGCCAGCAGCTATACAGGGACTGATGAGCAGTTCTTC
>TRBV24-1|-|TRBJ2-1|-
CATSDLLLGEQFF
TGTGCCACCAGTGATTTGCTTCTAGGTGAGCAGTTCTTC
>TRBV7-2|TRBD2|TRBJ2-3|-
CASSLEGLAGGLDTQYF
TGTGCCAGCAGCTTAGAAGGACTAGCGGGGGGGCTAGATACGCAGTATTTT
>TRBV7-7|-|TRBJ2-5|-
CASSFRPSTTLYNEQYF
TGTGCTAGCAGCTTCCGCCCCAGTACGACCCTATACAATGAGCAGTACTTC
>TRBV4-2|-|TRBJ2-7|-
CASSQEVGSRYEQYF
TGTGCCAGCAGCCAAGAGGTGGGTTCACGCTACGAGCAGTACTTC
>TRBV27|-|TRBJ2-1|few
CASSRRGNNEQFF
TGTGCCAGCAGCCGCCGGGGGAACAATGAGCAGTTCTTC
>TRBV20-1|TRBD1|TRBJ1-1|few
CSARDLGQGSEAFF
TGCAGTGCTAGAGATCTGGGACAGGGATCTGAAGCTTTCTTT
>TRBV6-5|-|TRBJ1-2|few
CASSYSNQNYGYTF
TGTGCCAGCAGTTACTCGAACCAAAACTATGGCTACACCTTC
>TRBV4-2|-|TRBJ2-3|-
CASSQGRVDTQYF
TGTGCCAGCAGCCAGGGTAGGGTAGATACGCAGTATTTT
>TRBV2|TRBD2|TRBJ2-1|once
CASSGIAGAWQFF
TGTGCCAGCAGTGGTATAGCGGGGGCTTGGCAGTTCTTC
>TRBV7-2|TRBD2|TRBJ2-1|few
CASSLAGGWYNEQFF
TGTGCCAGCAGCTTAGCCGGGGGGTGGTACAATGAGCAGTTCTTC
>TRBV7-9|-|TRBJ2-5|-
CASSLSGAGQETQYF
TGTGCCAGCAGCTTATCCGGGGCAGGCCAAGAGACCCAGTACTTC
>TRBV18|-|TRBJ1-2|-
CASSYPGGPHMDGYTF
TGTGCCAGCTCCTATCCGGGAGGGCCACATATGGATGGTTACACCTTC
>TRBV20-1|-|TRBJ2-7|many
CSAKDRPDYEQYF
TGCAGTGCTAAAGACAGGCCGGACTACGAGCAGTACTTC
>TRBV5-1|-|TRBJ1-6|-
CASSLALNGYNSPLHF
TGCGCCAGCAGCTTGGCCCTTAATGGCTATAATTCACCCCTCCACTTT
>TRBV7-6|-|TRBJ2-1|-
CASRPTPGETYNEQFF
TGTGCCAGCAGACCCACGCCCGGAGAGACCTACAATGAGCAGTTCTTC
>TRBV5-1|-|TRBJ2-5|-
CASSLGSVYQETQYF
TGCGCCAGCAGCTTGGGGAGCGTATACCAAGAGACCCAGTACTTC
>TRBV20-1|-|TRBJ2-1|few
CSATSDYNEQFF
TGCAGTGCTACGTCAGACTACAATGAGCAGTTCTTC
>TRBV5-1|-|TRBJ2-7|-
CASSLAMTGPLTSSAYEQYF
TGCGCCAGCAGCTTGGCCATGACAGGGCCTTTGACTAGCTCTGCCTACGAGCAGTACTTC
>TRBV12-3/TRBV12-4|-|TRBJ2-3|-
CASTGYSTDTQYF
TGTGCCAGCACCGGCTATAGCACAGATACGCAGTATTTT
>TRBV7-2|-|TRBJ2-7|few
CASSPGLRSEQYF
TGTGCCAGCAGCCCGGGCCTTCGGAGTGAGCAGTACTTC
>TRBV29-1|-|TRBJ2-7|-
CSVKDRLSSYEQYF
TGCAGCGTTAAGGACCGATTGAGCTCCTACGAGCAGTACTTC
>TRBV12-3/TRBV12-4|-|TRBJ1-1|few
CASSLRGPARSFPNTEAFF
TGTGCCAGCAGTTTGAGGGGTCCAGCTCGGTCTTTTCCTAACACTGAAGCTTTCTTT
>TRBV3-1|-|TRBJ1-2|-
CASSRWADYGYTF
TGTGCCAGCAGCCGTTGGGCGGACTATGGCTACACCTTC
>TRBV6-1|-|TRBJ1-1|-
CASSESPPFEAFF
TGTGCCAGCAGTGAATCTCCCCCCTTTGAAGCTTTCTTT
>TRBV12-3/TRBV12-4|TRBD1|TRBJ2-5|-
CASSHSTGIGTQYF
TGTGCCAGCAGCCACTCGACAGGGATAGGGACCCAGTACTTC
>TRBV12-3/TRBV12-4|-|TRBJ2-5|-
CASSGTGTLQETQYF
TGTGCCAGCAGCGGTACAGGGACCCTACAAGAGACCCAGTACTTC
>TRBV29-1|-|TRBJ2-1|-
CSVTGGNYDEQFF
TGCAGCGTTACTGGCGGGAACTACGATGAGCAGTTCTTC
>TRBV20-1|-|TRBJ2-7|-
CSARDAQLTYEQYF
TGCAGTGCTAGAGATGCCCAGCTTACCTACGAGCAGTACTTC
>TRBV20-1|-|TRBJ2-7|few
CSADYSSYEQYF
TGCAGTGCTGACTACAGCTCCTACGAGCAGTACTTC
>TRBV4-1|TRBD1|TRBJ1-2|-
CASSLEVGTGQVYGYTF
TGCGCCAGCAGCCTAGAGGTCGGTACGGGACAGGTCTATGGCTACACCTTC